The 7 T cell receptor beta chains given below trace back to one sample, sequenced in a study of control samples from healthy donors and cancer patients. Generated by immunoSEQ multiplex PCR, the TCRdb table keeps only in-frame clones and is missing some. The sample lists 120,000 to 150,000 clones; approximately 92% were seen once. Source material: blood. These receptors originate from a man aged 25-45 years in good health.

The J gene is TRBJ2-1, the V gene TRBV7-9; 8 bases are a match to TRBD1. Trimming removed 8 bases from V and 4 bases from J; junction bases left unmatched: 19. Germline V gene lookup returns CDR1 SEHNR and CDR2 FQNEAQ (reference sequence). This CDR3 region has 18 residues. The CDR3 DNA is TGTGCCAGCCCCCCCCGGGGTCCCCGGGACAGGCGTTACAATGAGCAGTTCTTC. Its protein product is CASPPRGPRDRRYNEQFF.

The V and J genes are TRBV5-8 and TRBJ2-1, with a possible D match to TRBD2 (5 bases). V lost 0 bases to trimming and J lost 5 bases, with 12 bases between them. This CDR3 has 15 residues. Germline CDR1 and CDR2: SGHTS and YDEGEE. The CDR3, as DNA: TGTGCCAGCAGCTTGGCCGGTCTGGGAGACAATGAGCAGTTCTTC. It codes for CASSLAGLGDNEQFF.

The chain carries TRBV28 and TRBJ2-1; D ambiguous. The germline gives CDR1 MDHEN, CDR2 SYDVKM. The ends were cut back, 4 bases at V and 2 bases at J, with 9 bases in the middle. The CDR3 has 14 amino acids. Here the CDR3 DNA reads TGTGCCAGCAGTTCCAGGAAGGCCTACAATGAGCAGTTCTTC. It specifies CASSSRKAYNEQFF.

The V gene is TRBV19, the J gene TRBJ2-6; no firm D call. Trimming took off 0 bases at V and 0 bases at J, with 9 bases between the two ends. The germline V gene encodes CDR1 LNHDA and CDR2 SQIVND (reference sequence). The CDR3 contains 17 residues. Here the CDR3 DNA reads TGTGCCAGTAGTATAGATCTATGGGTCTCTGGGGCCAACGTCCTGACTTTC. Residues: CASSIDLWVSGANVLTF. The full variable domain, completed using reference TRBV19 and TRBJ2-6, is DGGITQSPKYLFRKEGQNVTLSCEQNLNHDAMYWYRQDPGQGLRLIYYSQIVNDFQKGDIAEGYSVSREKKESFPLTVTSAQKNPTAFYLCASSIDLWVSGANVLTFGAGSRLTVL.

This clone has only one observation. The chain links TRBV28 to TRBJ2-5; perhaps TRBD1 as D (6 bases). The CDR3 sequence is 16 residues long. Germline CDR1 is MDHEN and CDR2 is SYDVKM. Trimming removed 5 bases from V and 3 bases from J, with 19 bases in between. DNA of the CDR3: TGTGCCAGCAGTCCGCCAGGGGCGCAATCTAAAGAGACCCAGTACTTC. Translated: CASSPPGAQSKETQYF.

This rearrangement joins TRBV12-5 to TRBJ1-1; a weak D match, TRBD1 (5 bases). The germline V gene encodes CDR1 LGHNT and CDR2 FRNRAP. CDR3 length: 16 residues. Trimming removed 3 bases from V and 0 bases from J, with 14 bases in between. CDR3 nucleotide sequence: TGTGCTAGTGGTTTCAACCCGGGACGGATGAACACTGAAGCTTTCTTT. The encoded protein is CASGFNPGRMNTEAFF.

The rearrangement uses TRBV27 and TRBJ1-5; a weak D match, TRBD1 (5 bases). Trimming removed 3 bases at V and 8 bases at J, with 8 bases between. The CDR3 sequence is 12 residues long. CDR1 MNHEY and CDR2 SMNVEV come from the germline V gene (reference sequence). The CDR3 DNA is TGTGCCAGCAGTTTCCAGGGCGAGCCCCAGCATTTT. This encodes CASSFQGEPQHF.